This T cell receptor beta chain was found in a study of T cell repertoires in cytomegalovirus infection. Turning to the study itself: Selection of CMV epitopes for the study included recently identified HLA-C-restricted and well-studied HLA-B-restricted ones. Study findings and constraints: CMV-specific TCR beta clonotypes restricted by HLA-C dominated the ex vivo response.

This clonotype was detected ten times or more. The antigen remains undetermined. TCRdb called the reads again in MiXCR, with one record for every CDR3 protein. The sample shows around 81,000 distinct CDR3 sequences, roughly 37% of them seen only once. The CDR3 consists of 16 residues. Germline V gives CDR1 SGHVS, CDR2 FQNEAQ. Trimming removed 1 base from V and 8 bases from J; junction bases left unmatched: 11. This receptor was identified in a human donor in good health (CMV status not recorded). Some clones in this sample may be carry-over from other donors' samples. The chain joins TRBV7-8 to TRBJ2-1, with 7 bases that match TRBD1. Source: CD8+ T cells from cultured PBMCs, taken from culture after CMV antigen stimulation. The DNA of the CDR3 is TGTGCCAGCAGCTTAGAAGGGGGCAGGGTGGTAGATGAGCAGTTCTTC. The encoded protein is CASSLEGGRVVDEQFF.